Listed below are T cell receptor beta chains from one sample, sequenced in a study of identical twins. Each CDR3 protein is one row after TCRdb ran MiXCR on the 5' RACE reads. The sample consists of under 350,000 distinct CDR3 sequences, roughly 9% of them appearing once. This same sample was also part of a study on yellow fever vaccine responses in identical twins.

The specimen was CD8+ T cells sorted from blood. These receptors were obtained from a woman between 18 and 29 years old in good health. Both conserved end residues are part of each CDR3. The D gene is left open where the match is weak. A clone size is listed for some rows: how often the clone was seen (once, few, many), or a class if it is expanded.

clone_size j_call v_call d_call cdr3_aa cdr3_nt
- TRBJ2-6 TRBV27 TRBD1 CASSSPPRGLFSGANVLTF TGTGCCAGCAGTTCCCCTCCCAGGGGGCTTTTCTCTGGGGCCAACGTCCTGACTTTC
many TRBJ2-4 TRBV4-3 - CASSQERLAKNIQYF TGCGCCAGCAGCCAAGAGCGACTAGCCAAAAACATTCAGTACTTC
- TRBJ1-2 TRBV7-8 TRBD1 CASSQTLGTGNGYTF TGTGCCAGCAGCCAGACACTAGGGACAGGGAACGGCTACACCTTC
many TRBJ2-2 TRBV29-1 TRBD2 CSGSGFTGELFF TGCAGCGGTAGCGGGTTCACCGGGGAGCTGTTTTTT
- TRBJ2-2 TRBV7-9 TRBD2 CASSLPSGRGELFF TGTGCCAGCAGCTTACCTAGCGGGAGAGGGGAGCTGTTTTTT
few TRBJ2-3 TRBV11-3 - CASSSSMTPDTQYF TGTGCCAGCAGTTCTAGCATGACCCCAGATACGCAGTATTTT
- TRBJ2-6 TRBV25-1 - CASTPRGRLSRGANVLTF TGTGCCAGCACCCCGCGGGGACGACTGTCTAGAGGGGCCAACGTCCTGACTTTC
many TRBJ2-1 TRBV4-1 - CASSQVIGEQFF TGCGCCAGCAGCCAAGTAATTGGGGAGCAGTTCTTC
few TRBJ1-6 TRBV2 TRBD1 CASSGDREELNSPLHF TGTGCCAGCAGTGGGGACAGGGAAGAGTTGAATTCACCCCTCCACTTT
many TRBJ1-1 TRBV7-2 - CASSDTRLTEAFF TGTGCCAGCAGCGACACACGGTTGACTGAAGCTTTCTTT
few TRBJ2-1 TRBV6-4 TRBD2 CASSDSWTSAYNEQFF TGTGCCAGCAGTGACTCCTGGACTAGCGCCTACAATGAGCAGTTCTTC
few TRBJ2-7 TRBV5-8 TRBD1 CASRTGTGLSYEQYF TGTGCCAGCAGGACCGGGACAGGCCTCTCCTACGAGCAGTACTTC
few TRBJ1-4 TRBV6-2/TRBV6-3 - CASSKPPGTPNEKLFF TGTGCCAGCAGTAAACCTCCCGGGACCCCTAATGAAAAACTGTTTTTT
- TRBJ2-3 TRBV15 - CATSGAGASTDTQYF TGTGCCACCAGCGGGGCCGGTGCGAGCACAGATACGCAGTATTTT
few TRBJ2-5 TRBV4-1 - CASSPVLRGETQYF TGCGCCAGCAGCCCGGTGTTGAGGGGTGAGACCCAGTACTTC
few TRBJ1-3 TRBV7-6 - CASSTPGNTIYF TGTGCCAGCAGCACTCCGGGAAACACCATATATTTT
- TRBJ1-1 TRBV12-3/TRBV12-4 TRBD1 CASSLRDRAAFF TGTGCCAGCAGTCTCAGGGACAGGGCAGCTTTCTTT
many TRBJ1-1 TRBV20-1 - CSAIQVLRTEAFF TGCAGTGCTATCCAGGTTCTTAGGACTGAAGCTTTCTTT
many TRBJ2-7 TRBV28 - CASSFARDITYEQYF TGTGCCAGCAGTTTTGCCCGGGACATTACCTACGAGCAGTACTTC
- TRBJ1-5 TRBV3-1 - CASSQEVQGRFQPQHF TGTGCCAGCAGCCAAGAGGTCCAGGGACGGTTTCAGCCCCAGCATTTT
few TRBJ2-7 TRBV7-2 TRBD2 CASSPLGGYYEQYF TGTGCCAGCAGCCCCTTGGGGGGGTACTACGAGCAGTACTTC
many TRBJ1-4 TRBV9 - CASSISGGNEKLFF TGTGCCAGCAGCATAAGCGGGGGAAATGAAAAACTGTTTTTT
- TRBJ2-3 TRBV6-2/TRBV6-3 - CASSTMFTDTQYF TGTGCCAGCTCTACGATGTTCACAGATACGCAGTATTTT
many TRBJ2-7 TRBV4-2 - CASSQGTATYEQYF TGTGCCAGCAGCCAAGGGACTGCCACCTACGAGCAGTACTTC
- TRBJ2-4 TRBV28 TRBD2 CASSPPGLALDF TGTGCCAGCAGTCCGCCGGGACTAGCCTTGGACTTC
- TRBJ2-7 TRBV28 TRBD2 CASRLGPGGYEQYF TGTGCCAGCAGACTCGGGCCGGGGGGTTACGAGCAGTACTTC
many TRBJ1-1 TRBV29-1 - CSVVTLNTEAFF TGCAGCGTTGTTACCTTGAACACTGAAGCTTTCTTT
few TRBJ2-1 TRBV12-3/TRBV12-4 TRBD2 CASRPGTSGPNEQFF TGTGCCAGCAGGCCCGGGACTAGCGGGCCAAATGAGCAGTTCTTC
- TRBJ2-7 TRBV29-1 TRBD1 CSVEDLAGGPYEQYF TGCAGCGTTGAAGATCTTGCAGGGGGACCTTACGAGCAGTACTTC
- TRBJ2-1 TRBV7-8 TRBD1 CASSSRGPGNEQFF TGTGCCAGCAGCTCCAGGGGGCCGGGTAATGAGCAGTTCTTC
many TRBJ2-5 TRBV12-3/TRBV12-4 TRBD1 CASSGQAAETQYF TGTGCCAGCAGCGGACAGGCGGCGGAGACCCAGTACTTC
many TRBJ1-1 TRBV9 - CASSGRTGGTEAFF TGTGCCAGCAGCGGCCGCACGGGGGGCACTGAAGCTTTCTTT
- TRBJ1-1 TRBV12-3/TRBV12-4 TRBD1 CASSWGTGAFF TGTGCCAGCAGTTGGGGGACAGGAGCTTTCTTT
few TRBJ2-5 TRBV20-1 - CSARVRKGQETQYF TGCAGTGCTAGAGTTAGAAAAGGTCAAGAGACCCAGTACTTC
many TRBJ2-1 TRBV7-9 - CASSVVWDSYNEQFF TGTGCCAGCAGCGTTGTTTGGGACTCCTACAATGAGCAGTTCTTC
few TRBJ2-1 TRBV12-3/TRBV12-4 TRBD1 CASTKDRGRNEQFF TGTGCCAGTACCAAAGACAGGGGGCGGAATGAGCAGTTCTTC
few TRBJ1-2 TRBV6-1 - CASSQGETYGYTF TGTGCCAGCAGTCAAGGGGAGACCTATGGCTACACCTTC